The rows below give T cell receptor beta chains drawn from one sample of a study of cytomegalovirus exposure and HLA in healthy donors. TCRdb keeps only in-frame clones here, not all; method: immunoSEQ multiplex PCR. This listing includes tens of thousands of clones. The sequencing sample was made of PBMCs. The receptors here all came from a woman aged 25 to 45 in good health and CMV-seronegative. CDR3s include the opening cysteine and the closing phenylalanine or tryptophan. D genes are given only for firm matches.

v_call: TRBV7-9
j_call: TRBJ2-5
d_call: TRBD1
cdr3_aa: CASSRRQGETQYF
cdr3_nt: TGTGCCAGCAGCAGACGACAGGGAGAGACCCAGTACTTC

v_call: TRBV30
j_call: TRBJ1-2
d_call: NA
cdr3_aa: CAGSPWGGFAYGYTF
cdr3_nt: TGTGCCGGGAGTCCCTGGGGGGGGTTTGCCTATGGCTACACCTTC

v_call: TRBV30
j_call: TRBJ2-6
d_call: TRBD2
cdr3_aa: CAWTGGDGANVLTF
cdr3_nt: TGTGCCTGGACGGGGGGTGATGGGGCCAACGTCCTGACTTTC

v_call: TRBV25-1
j_call: TRBJ2-3
d_call: TRBD2
cdr3_aa: CASSPRAGDGPDTQYF
cdr3_nt: TGTGCCAGCAGCCCGCGAGCGGGAGACGGGCCAGATACGCAGTATTTT

v_call: TRBV5-1
j_call: TRBJ2-1
d_call: NA
cdr3_aa: CASSLNNERFF
cdr3_nt: TGCGCCAGCAGCCTAAACAATGAGCGGTTCTTC

v_call: TRBV10-1
j_call: TRBJ2-1
d_call: TRBD2
cdr3_aa: CASSKEGLAGFNEQFF
cdr3_nt: TGCGCCAGTAGCAAAGAGGGACTAGCGGGCTTCAATGAGCAGTTCTTC

v_call: TRBV5-6
j_call: TRBJ2-1
d_call: TRBD2
cdr3_aa: CASRPLAGEYNEQFF
cdr3_nt: TGTGCCAGCAGACCCCTAGCGGGGGAATACAATGAGCAGTTCTTC

v_call: TRBV5-4
j_call: TRBJ2-7
d_call: TRBD1
cdr3_aa: CASSLGTGPVEQYF
cdr3_nt: TGTGCCAGCAGCCTCGGGACAGGGCCTGTGGAGCAGTACTTC

v_call: TRBV6-6
j_call: TRBJ2-5
d_call: NA
cdr3_aa: CASNNQGREETQYF
cdr3_nt: TGTGCCAGCAACAACCAGGGAAGGGAAGAGACCCAGTACTTC

v_call: TRBV30
j_call: TRBJ1-4
d_call: NA
cdr3_aa: CAWSRTTTNEKLFF
cdr3_nt: TGTGCCTGGAGTCGGACTACAACTAATGAAAAACTGTTTTTT